One and the same sample provided the 5 T cell receptor beta chains below, sequenced in a study of shared clonotypes between healthy human individuals. Sequencing was performed with immunoSEQ multiplex PCR; in TCRdb, only in-frame clones are kept and a portion is missing. This table has about 510,000 clones, 95% to 97% appearing once. Sequenced sample: naive CD4+ T cells sorted from blood. The subset: CD45RA+ positively selected. These receptors all stem from a woman under 40 in good health.

The chain couples TRBV19 to TRBJ2-2, with TRBD1 matching 9 bases. This CDR3 is 15 amino acids long. V was pared by 7 bases and J by 0 bases, with 3 bases of the junction left unmatched. The germline V gene has CDR1 LNHDA and CDR2 SQIVND (reference sequence). The DNA of the CDR3 is TGTGCCAGTACCGGGACAGGGACGAACACCGGGGAGCTGTTTTTT. Its protein is CASTGTGTNTGELFF.

The CDR3 reads CGAQNTEAFF. DNA for the CDR3: TGCGGGGCCCAGAACACTGAAGCTTTCTTT. The chain joins TRBV20-1 to TRBJ1-1, with D maybe TRBD1 (5 bases). The CDR3 runs 10 residues. Germline V gene sequence: CDR1 DFQATT, CDR2 SNEGSKA (reference sequence).

This clone was observed once. The chain employs TRBV19 and TRBJ1-5, with D possibly matching TRBD1 (6 bases). Germline V lookup: CDR1 LNHDA, CDR2 SQIVND (reference sequence). This CDR3 comprises 15 residues. Trimming removed 7 bases at V and 0 bases at J, with 13 bases between. CDR3 sequence reads: CASTGQHYSNQPQHF. The DNA for the CDR3 is TGTGCCAGTACTGGACAGCATTATAGCAATCAGCCCCAGCATTTT. Full variable domain (outside the CDR3, taken from reference TRBV19 and TRBJ1-5): DGGITQSPKYLFRKEGQNVTLSCEQNLNHDAMYWYRQDPGQGLRLIYYSQIVNDFQKGDIAEGYSVSREKKESFPLTVTSAQKNPTAFYLCASTGQHYSNQPQHFGDGTRLSIL.

V and J are TRBV30 and TRBJ1-1; TRBD1 might be the D (6 bases). The CDR3 loop spans 12 amino acids. Germline CDR1 reads GTSNPN; CDR2 reads SVGIG (reference sequence). The V end lost 5 bases, the J end lost 3 bases, and 10 bases lay between the germline ends. The CDR3 DNA follows: TGTGCCTGGCAGGGGAGAGACACTGAAGCTTTCTTT. Translation: CAWQGRDTEAFF.

This sequence joins TRBV28 and TRBJ1-5; TRBD1 matches 11 bases. The trim removed 3 bases at V and 2 bases at J, leaving 12 bases unmatched. Germline CDR1 MDHEN, CDR2 SYDVKM. The CDR3 is 19 residues long. The CDR3, as DNA: TGTGCCAGCAGTTTCCGACGTTGGACAGGGGGCGGAGGCAATCAGCCCCAGCATTTT. It codes for CASSFRRWTGGGGNQPQHF.